The TCR beta chain described here comes from a study of post-analysis software for immune sequencing data (dated by TCRdb to 2015 to 2017). Regarding the study in general: Relapsing-remitting, secondary progressive and progressive-relapsing multiple sclerosis were recorded as disease courses, and subtype annotation was lacking for some patients. The multiple sclerosis patient repertoires were compared with 11 previously published healthy control repertoires from donors aged roughly 6 to 25 years. A subset of samples was prepared in parallel using single-end sample barcoding, then pooled and co-amplified after Illumina adapter ligation.

General conclusions and limits of the study: Direct clustering with F measure revealed strong co-clustering of samples prepared in the same batch, which led to a batch-effect correction. Significantly higher frequencies in patients than in controls were found for five or six TRBV segments, including TRBV5-6, TRBV5-1 and TRBV20-1. The control group was slightly older than the multiple sclerosis patient group. Multiple sclerosis patients had significantly lower normalized Chao1 diversity than controls, a result that suggests substantial peripheral T-cell clonal expansion.

Library construction relied on PCR. TCRdb names Illumina HiSeq 2500 as the instrument used. Unique molecular identifiers were incorporated into TCR beta cDNA libraries to reduce PCR and sequencing biases. About 500,000 cDNA molecules were obtained for every 1 to 10 million input T cells, so each molecule roughly corresponded to one T cell. The patient libraries were prepared and sequenced using the same protocol as the earlier healthy control dataset. Within a given batch, samples were prepared together, multiplexed and sequenced on the same HiSeq lane. Regarding the original processing steps: MIGEC handled the raw barcoded reads, throwing out single-read molecular identifier groups before consensus assembly and CDR3 extraction. VDJtools was used for post-analysis of the clonotype tables, and diversity was normalized by down-sampling every dataset to the size of the smallest sample. In repertoire overlap clustering, CDR3 amino acid sequences, but not nucleotide sequences, were matched to correct batch-related cross-sample contamination. TCRdb itself trimmed the public reads at Q25 with fastp, ran MiXCR and retained productive beta chains. Every distinct CDR3 protein forms one entry, paired with its most common genes and DNA. TCRdb's processing, not the authors', yielded these V and J calls. This sample lists some 240,000 distinct CDR3 sequences; about 38% were detected once. 4% to 5.5% of the sample lies in the top ten.

The germline V gene encodes CDR1 DFQATT and CDR2 SNEGSKA (reference sequence). V ends up 1 base short and J 0 bases short, with an unmatched junction base count of 11. The CDR3 measures 18 amino acids from cysteine to phenylalanine. Just the 54-base CDR3 DNA is kept, in frame starting at base 1. Regarding this clonotype: The target of this receptor is not known. It has no much larger one-base neighbor in the sample; base qualities were not kept.

To demonstrate the VDJtools post-analysis software, TCR beta repertoires were profiled from the peripheral blood of about 14 young patients with multiple sclerosis. The multiple sclerosis patients were children and adolescents between roughly 6 and 17 years of age. The V and J genes are TRBV20-1 and TRBJ2-3; TRBD2 lines up with 9 middle nucleotides. This receptor was taken from a girl between 5 and 17 years old with multiple sclerosis. The source material was blood. The sequenced DNA: TGCAGTGCTAGAGGTACGGCTAGCGGGGCGACTAGCACAGATACGCAGTATTTT. Its protein is CSARGTASGATSTDTQYF.